The 16 T cell receptor beta chains presented below share a single source sample, sequenced in a study of neoadjuvant anti-PD-1 for oral cavity cancer (dated by TCRdb to the early 2020s). The method was the immunoSEQ multiplex PCR assay. Entries here come from immuneACCESS through TCRdb and include only in-frame sequences with V and J called. Some clones fail to appear in such tables; in the studies checked, an unresolved V gene covers under half of the shortfall, and the cause of the remainder is unknown. In this sample the table shows 20,000 to 25,000 clones, more than 40% of which occur a single time. The ten largest clones capture less than 50% of the sample. The time point label on this specimen signifies: after neoadjuvant nivolumab, at surgical resection. The sequencing here drew on tumor tissue, taken after nivolumab (anti-PD-1) treatment. These receptor sequences come from a person between 40 and 79 years old with oral cavity squamous cell carcinoma.

This clone was seen at least ten times. J is TRBJ2-1 and V is TRBV4-3; 9 bases map to TRBD1. Germline assignment: CDR1 LGHNA and CDR2 YSLEER. J was trimmed by 7 bases and V by 2 bases; bases with no gene match: 3. The CDR3 consists of 14 residues. DNA for the CDR3: TGCGCCAGCAGCCAACGACAGGGGGGGAATGAGCAGTTCTTC. Protein product: CASSQRQGGNEQFF.

V gene TRBV7-2 combines with J gene TRBJ2-2; TRBD2 might be the D (5 bases). V lost 3 bases and J 4 bases, leaving 12 bases between the germline ends. The CDR3 is 15 residues long. Germline CDR1 and CDR2: SGHTA and FQGNSA. The CDR3 is CASSFRLRSTGELFF. CDR3 DNA: TGTGCCAGCAGCTTTAGACTACGATCCACCGGGGAGCTGTTTTTT.

The chain is built from TRBV11-1 and TRBJ2-5, with 8 positions matching TRBD2. V gave up 5 bases and J gave up 3 bases; unmatched junction bases: 5. Looked up from germline, CDR1 is SGHAT and CDR2 is FQDESV (reference sequence). The CDR3 is 14 amino acids. The CDR3 DNA is TGTGCCAGCAGCCGTAGCGGGGAAGAAGAGACCCAGTACTTC. This gives the protein CASSRSGEEETQYF.

The chain recombines TRBV30 with TRBJ1-3; D remains unclear. Per the germline V gene, CDR1 is GTSNPN and CDR2 is SVGIG (reference sequence). V gave up 4 bases and J gave up 4 bases, with 11 bases separating them. This CDR3 contains 13 residues. This CDR3 reads CAWTRGEGNTIYF. The CDR3 DNA is TGTGCCTGGACTCGGGGAGAGGGAAACACCATATATTTT.

The chain employs TRBV5-1 and TRBJ2-7; 9 bases match TRBD1. The CDR3 runs 17 residues. V lost 2 bases to trimming and J lost 3 bases; unmatched junction nucleotides: 12. Germline values: CDR1 SGHRS, CDR2 YFSETQ. DNA for the CDR3: TGCGCCAGCAGCTTACATATAAGGTTGACAGGGGGCTACGAGCAGTACTTC. Protein sequence: CASSLHIRLTGGYEQYF.

The genes are TRBV6-6 and TRBJ2-5, with 10 bases identical to TRBD1. V lost 11 bases to trimming and J lost 0 bases; unmatched junction nucleotides: 6. Germline CDR1 MNHNY, CDR2 SVGAGI (reference sequence). The CDR3 is 14 amino acids. The CDR3 loop reads CASPGQGNQETQYF. The CDR3 DNA reads as TGTGCCTCACCGGGACAGGGGAACCAAGAGACCCAGTACTTC.

In its sample, this clone was seen a few times. The CDR3 coding sequence is TGTGCCAGCAGTGAATGGTCAGAAGCTTTCTTT. It specifies CASSEWSEAFF. V and J are TRBV2 and TRBJ1-1; D not certain. Germline CDR1 reads SNHLY; CDR2 reads FYNNEI. CDR3 length: 11 amino acids. Trimming stripped 2 bases from V and 8 bases from J, with 6 bases between. Complete variable domain (other parts from reference TRBV2 and TRBJ1-1): EPEVTQTPSHQVTQMGQEVILRCVPISNHLYFYWYRQILGQKVEFLVSFYNNEISEKSEIFDDQFSVERPDGSNFTLKIRSTKLEDSAMYFCASSEWSEAFFGQGTRLTVV.

This sequence joins TRBV27 and TRBJ2-1; the match to TRBD1 covers 9 bases. This CDR3 contains 16 residues. V gave up 4 bases and J gave up 2 bases; unmatched junction bases: 6. Germline CDR1 reads MNHEY; CDR2 reads SMNVEV (reference sequence). The DNA of the CDR3 is TGTGCCAGCAGTTCCCTCGGGACAGGGCCCTACAATGAGCAGTTCTTC. Translating gives CASSSLGTGPYNEQFF.

The V call is TRBV7-3, the J call TRBJ2-1, with 14 positions matching TRBD2. From germline, CDR1 is SGHTA and CDR2 FQGTGA. There are 18 residues in the CDR3. V lost 4 bases and J lost 8; bases outside the gene matches: 13. The CDR3 DNA follows: TGTGCCAGCAGCTCGACTAGCGGGGGGGCCGTTTCGAGGGATGAGCAGTTCTTC. It yields the protein CASSSTSGGAVSRDEQFF.

The J gene is TRBJ1-2, the V gene TRBV5-8; D gene unclear. CDR3 size: 10 residues. Between the trimmed V and J ends, which lost 4 bases and 12 bases, there was a span of 10 bases. CDR1 SGHTS and CDR2 YDEGEE come from the germline V gene. For the CDR3, the DNA is TGTGCCAGCAGCAGACTCGAGCACACCTTC. Translated: CASSRLEHTF.

This chain uses TRBV6-6 with TRBJ1-5; perhaps TRBD1 as D (6 bases). The germline V and J ends were trimmed by 5 bases and 7 bases, with 12 bases remaining between them. Germline CDR1 reads MNHNY; CDR2 reads SVGAGI (reference sequence). The CDR3 is 13 residues long. The CDR3 spells CASSQQGEQPQHF. CDR3 bases: TGTGCCAGCAGTCAACAGGGAGAGCAGCCCCAGCATTTT.

This clone was seen more than once but under ten times. This chain's CDR3 is CASSSGRSNEKLFF. The DNA for the CDR3 is TGTGCCAGCAGTTCAGGGAGAAGTAATGAAAAACTGTTTTTT. The chain couples TRBV6-6 to TRBJ1-4; maybe TRBD1 (5 bases). This CDR3 contains 14 residues. The germline V and J ends were trimmed by 4 bases and 4 bases, with 10 bases remaining between them. Germline values: CDR1 MNHNY, CDR2 SVGAGI (reference sequence).

The chain employs TRBV5-6 and TRBJ2-7; 7 bases align to TRBD2. V shed 2 bases and J 2 bases; nucleotides not matched to a gene: 4. This CDR3 spans 14 amino acids. Germline lookup yields CDR1 SGHDT and CDR2 YYEEEE. For the CDR3, the DNA is TGTGCCAGCAGCTTCAGTGGGGGGGCCTACGAGCAGTACTTC. Translated: CASSFSGGAYEQYF.

CDR3: CASNLPPVDTQYF. The DNA of the CDR3 is TGTGCCAGCAATTTACCCCCAGTGGATACGCAGTATTTT. V usage is TRBV6-1 and J usage is TRBJ2-3; D not certain. The V end was cut by 7 bases, the J end by 6 bases, with 14 bases between. The CDR3 length is 13 residues. Germline values: CDR1 MNHNS, CDR2 SASEGT.

This chain connects TRBV2 to TRBJ2-2; TRBD2 agrees at 8 bases. Germline lookup yields CDR1 SNHLY and CDR2 FYNNEI. J gave up 4 bases and V 5 bases, and 6 bases lay outside the gene matches. This CDR3 is built from 15 residues. The CDR3 DNA follows: TGTGCCAGCAGTACTACGGGGGGGCCCACCGGGGAGCTGTTTTTT. This sequence encodes CASSTTGGPTGELFF.

CDR3 amino acids: CASSVKFYEQYF. CDR3 DNA sequence: TGTGCCAGCAGCGTAAAATTCTACGAGCAGTACTTC. This chain joins TRBV9 and TRBJ2-7; D is unresolved. CDR3 length equals 12 residues. Germline V gives CDR1 SGDLS, CDR2 YYNGEE. The ends were cut back, 1 base at V and 3 bases at J, with 5 bases in the middle.